This T cell receptor beta chain derives from a study of cytomegalovirus exposure and HLA in healthy donors. This CDR3 comprises 16 residues. The junction had 11 bases not matched to a gene; V was cut back by 5 bases and J by 4 bases. CDR1 and CDR2 (germline): SGHVS, FNYEAQ. Use of 60 Vbeta and 13 Jbeta primers characterized the PCR. The protocol was immunoSEQ multiplex PCR, while the TCRdb copy is restricted to in-frame clones and leaves out a portion. The sample carries 150,000 or so clones, around 68% recorded once. The chain employs TRBV7-6 and TRBJ2-3, with 8 bases aligning to TRBD2. This TCR derives from a girl aged 5-17 years in good health and CMV-seronegative. The sample taken for sequencing was PBMCs. The CDR3 here is CASSKTSGLGSDTQYF. Written as DNA, the CDR3 is TGTGCCAGCAGCAAAACTAGCGGCTTGGGGTCAGATACGCAGTATTTT.